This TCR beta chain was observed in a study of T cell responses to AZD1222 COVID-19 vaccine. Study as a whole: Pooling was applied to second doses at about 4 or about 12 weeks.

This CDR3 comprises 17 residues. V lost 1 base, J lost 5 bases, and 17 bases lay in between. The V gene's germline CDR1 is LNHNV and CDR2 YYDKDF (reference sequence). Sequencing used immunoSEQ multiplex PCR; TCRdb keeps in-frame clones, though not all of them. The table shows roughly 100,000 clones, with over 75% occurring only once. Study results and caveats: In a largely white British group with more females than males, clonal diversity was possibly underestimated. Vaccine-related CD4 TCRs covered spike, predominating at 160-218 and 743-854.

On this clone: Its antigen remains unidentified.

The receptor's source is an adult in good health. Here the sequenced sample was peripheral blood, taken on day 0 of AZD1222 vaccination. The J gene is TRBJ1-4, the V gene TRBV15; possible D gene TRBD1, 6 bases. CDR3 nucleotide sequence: TGTGCCACCAGCAGAGTTCAGGGGCTAAACGAAAATGAAAAACTGTTTTTT. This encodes CATSRVQGLNENEKLFF.